The 12 T cell receptor beta chains listed next were all sequenced from one sample in a study of T cell responses to AZD1222 COVID-19 vaccine. The data were produced by immunoSEQ multiplex PCR, yet TCRdb's version contains in-frame clones alone and is incomplete. This sample has approximately 140,000 clones, with about 93% found just once. Specimen: peripheral blood, collected on day 0 of AZD1222 vaccination. The receptors stem from an adult in good health.

This clone is a singleton in its sample. The V gene is TRBV2, the J gene TRBJ2-7; tentative D call: TRBD1 (5 bases). This CDR3 has 14 amino acids. V lost 5 bases, J lost 6 bases, and 17 bases lay in between. The germline gives CDR1 SNHLY, CDR2 FYNNEI. The CDR3 DNA is TGTGCCAGCAGTATGGCTCAGGGTGTCCTCGAGCAGTACTTC. It yields the protein CASSMAQGVLEQYF.

This rearrangement joins TRBV6-4 to TRBJ2-7, with D possibly called TRBD1 or TRBD2 (6 bases each). This CDR3 spans 15 amino acids. CDR1 MRHNA and CDR2 SNTAGT come from the germline V gene. Trimming left V 3 bases short and J 5 bases short, with 17 bases between. The CDR3 loop reads CASSESGAQGNEQYF. The CDR3 nucleotides are TGTGCCAGCAGTGAGTCGGGGGCTCAGGGGAACGAGCAGTACTTC.

V gene TRBV28 combines with J gene TRBJ2-1; D is unclear. Trimming took 5 bases from V and 2 from J, leaving 1 base between them. Per the germline V gene, CDR1 is MDHEN and CDR2 is SYDVKM. This CDR3 contains 11 residues. The CDR3 sequence is CASSTYNEQFF. CDR3 DNA sequence: TGTGCCAGCAGTACCTACAATGAGCAGTTCTTC.

The chain uses TRBV2 and TRBJ1-6; D possibly corresponds to TRBD1 (6 bases). Germline CDR1 reads SNHLY; CDR2 reads FYNNEI. V lost 4 bases and J 3 bases, leaving 16 bases between the germline ends. The CDR3 length is 17 residues. The CDR3 DNA follows: TGTGCCAGCAGTGGGTCGGAGGGGGGGGACTATAATTCACCCCTCCACTTT. Protein: CASSGSEGGDYNSPLHF.

Here the CDR3 reads CASSTPGNQPQHF. CDR3 nucleotide sequence: TGTGCCAGCAGTACTCCGGGGAATCAGCCCCAGCATTTT. This chain joins TRBV6-2 or TRBV6-3 and TRBJ1-5; D not certain. V was clipped by 5 bases and J by 4 bases, with 9 bases between them. The CDR3 consists of 13 residues. Germline CDR1 is MNHEY and CDR2 is SVGEGT.

This chain uses TRBV6-4 with TRBJ2-7, with 10 bases that match TRBD1. This CDR3 spans 15 amino acids. The V gene's germline CDR1 is MRHNA and CDR2 SNTAGT. The ends lost 0 bases at V and 4 bases at J; junction bases unmatched: 3. The CDR3 sequence: CASSDSGTGAYEQYF. The CDR3 nucleotides are TGTGCCAGCAGTGACTCCGGGACAGGGGCTTACGAGCAGTACTTC.

In its sample, this clone was seen once. The DNA of the CDR3 is TGTGCCAGCAGCTTGGAGGGAACTCATGGCTACACCTTC. Its protein product is CASSLEGTHGYTF. V gene TRBV5-6 combines with J gene TRBJ1-2; D remains unclear. Germline-derived CDR1 and CDR2 are SGHDT and YYEEEE. The length of the CDR3 is 13 residues. The V end lost 0 bases, the J end lost 6 bases, and 9 bases lay between the germline ends.

J is TRBJ2-2 and V is TRBV9, with D maybe TRBD1 (6 bases). Germline CDR1 and CDR2: SGDLS and YYNGEE. This CDR3 is built from 18 residues. Trimming left V 0 bases short and J 6 bases short, with 21 bases between. In nucleotides, the CDR3 is TGTGCCAGCAGCGTAGATCAGGCAGGGGTAAGGCCTCCCGGGGAGCTGTTTTTT. Translation: CASSVDQAGVRPPGELFF.

This rearrangement joins TRBV24-1 to TRBJ2-7; D is ambiguous. This CDR3 region has 13 residues. Germline loops: CDR1 KGHDR, CDR2 SFDVKD. V lost 3 bases, J lost 0 bases, and 5 bases lay in between. The CDR3 region is CATSDLDSYEQYF. CDR3 coding DNA: TGTGCCACCAGTGATCTCGACTCCTACGAGCAGTACTTC.

The chain joins TRBV7-3 to TRBJ1-2; 7 positions agree with TRBD1. Germline V gene lookup returns CDR1 SGHTA and CDR2 FQGTGA. CDR3 size: 14 residues. V dropped 5 bases and J dropped 7; count of bases not matched to a gene: 10. CDR3 loop: CASSGLGQTFGYTF. CDR3 nucleotide sequence: TGTGCCAGCAGCGGCTTGGGACAGACCTTTGGCTACACCTTC.

This clone was recorded once. V and J are TRBV6-5 and TRBJ1-1; D is unresolved. Deletions cut 0 bases from V and 1 base from J, with 9 bases between. CDR3 length: 15 amino acids. Germline CDR1 is MNHEY and CDR2 is SVGAGI. The CDR3 loop is CASSYSSTANTEAFF. Written as DNA, the CDR3 is TGTGCCAGCAGTTACTCGTCGACGGCGAACACTGAAGCTTTCTTT.

The rearrangement uses TRBV19 and TRBJ2-2; 7 nucleotides align to TRBD1. The CDR3 has 18 residues. V lost 7 bases, J lost 6 bases, and 20 bases stayed unmatched. Germline V gene lookup returns CDR1 LNHDA and CDR2 SQIVND (reference sequence). DNA for the CDR3: TGTGCCAGTACCCCGGGTCGTTATGAGGGACAGATCGCCGGGGAGCTGTTTTTT. Translated: CASTPGRYEGQIAGELFF.